The 28 T cell receptor beta chains below come from one sample, sequenced in a study of blood T cell repertoires in COVID-19. Generated by immunoSEQ multiplex PCR, the TCRdb table keeps only in-frame clones and is missing some. The data show about 170,000 clones, 74% seen once. The material sequenced was peripheral blood. The receptors stem from a woman aged 80 or older with acute or convalescent COVID-19.

The chain links TRBV7-2 to TRBJ2-3; 8 bases line up with TRBD2. There are 17 residues in the CDR3. After removal of 5 bases from V and 5 bases from J, the junction contained 15 bases not matched to a gene. Germline V gene sequence: CDR1 SGHTA, CDR2 FQGNSA. CDR3 DNA sequence: TGTGCCAGCAGCGACCCCCTGAGCGGGAGTAAGATAGATACGCAGTATTTT. This encodes CASSDPLSGSKIDTQYF.

J is TRBJ2-3 and V is TRBV6-6; the match to TRBD1 covers 8 bases. V lost 6 bases to trimming and J lost 3 bases; unmatched junction nucleotides: 8. The CDR3 contains 15 residues. Germline V gives CDR1 MNHNY, CDR2 SVGAGI (reference sequence). Written as DNA, the CDR3 is TGTGCCAGCAGACGACAGGGGAAGGATACAGATACGCAGTATTTT. Translated, it gives CASRRQGKDTDTQYF.

A remark on this clone: This clone may be a read error of a much larger clone one base away. Other DNA sequences from this sample encode an identical CDR3 as well. The genes are TRBV7-8 and TRBJ2-7, with 7 positions matching TRBD2. The germline gives CDR1 SGHVS, CDR2 FQNEAQ. This CDR3 region has 15 residues. V shed 5 bases, J shed 7 bases, and the junction held 14 bases outside the gene matches. CDR3 amino acids: CASSTGAGFRDEQYF. The CDR3 DNA reads TGTGCCAGCAGCACGGGAGCGGGGTTTAGAGATGAGCAGTACTTC.

The chain couples TRBV11-2 to TRBJ2-2; 7 bases line up with TRBD1. With 6 bases clipped from V and 2 bases from J, the junction kept 6 bases outside the gene matches. The CDR3 loop spans 15 amino acids. Germline loops: CDR1 SGHAT, CDR2 FQNNGV. The DNA of the CDR3 is TGTGCCAGCAGACAGGGGCTACCCAACACCGGGGAGCTGTTTTTT. Protein product: CASRQGLPNTGELFF.

This sequence joins TRBV10-1 and TRBJ2-7; D is perhaps TRBD1 (6 bases). Trimming removed 5 bases from V and 3 bases from J, with 20 bases in between. The CDR3 has 16 amino acids. Germline V gene lookup returns CDR1 WNHNN and CDR2 SYGVQD (reference sequence). The CDR3 here is CASSHLPGTPDYEQYF. The CDR3 DNA sequence: TGCGCCAGCAGTCACCTCCCGGGGACACCAGACTACGAGCAGTACTTC.

The chain joins TRBV30 to TRBJ1-3; TRBD1 matches at 10 bases. Germline CDR1 and CDR2: GTSNPN and SVGIG (reference sequence). Unmatched junction bases numbered 3, after V lost 5 bases and J lost 2 bases. The CDR3 runs to 14 residues. CDR3 region: CAWGQGGPGNTIYF. The CDR3 nucleotides are TGTGCCTGGGGACAGGGGGGCCCTGGAAACACCATATATTTT.

The chain joins TRBV3-1 (or the pseudogene TRBV3-2) to TRBJ1-6; 7 bases map to TRBD1. V lost 6 bases, J lost 10 bases, and 9 bases stayed unmatched. Germline lookup yields CDR1 LGHDT and CDR2 YNNKEL (reference sequence). The CDR3 loop spans 14 amino acids. The CDR3 region is CASRNRGGGSPLHF. CDR3 bases: TGTGCCAGCAGGAACAGGGGAGGAGGATCACCCCTCCACTTT.

The V call is TRBV4-2, the J call TRBJ2-7, with TRBD2 matching over 10 bases. Germline V gene lookup returns CDR1 LGHNA and CDR2 YNFKEQ. The CDR3 sequence is 14 residues long. Trimming took 5 bases from V and 3 from J; bases not matched to a gene: 4. CDR3 in amino acids: CASSSSGSFYEQYF. CDR3 bases: TGTGCCAGCAGCTCTAGCGGGAGTTTCTACGAGCAGTACTTC.

CDR3 in DNA: TGTGCCAGCAGTTACGAGGGGGTGGATCAGCCCCAGCATTTT. As protein: CASSYEGVDQPQHF. V and J are TRBV6-5 and TRBJ1-5; D might be TRBD1 (6 bases). V shed 2 bases and J shed 5 bases, with 10 bases lying between them. Germline loops: CDR1 MNHEY, CDR2 SVGAGI. CDR3 length: 14 residues.

The rearrangement uses TRBV2 and TRBJ1-1; no clear D gene. Trimming took 5 bases from V and 2 from J, leaving 12 bases between them. The length of the CDR3 is 14 residues. CDR1 and CDR2 from the germline V gene are SNHLY and FYNNEI. The CDR3 DNA follows: TGTGCCAGCAGTCGTATTTCAGTAAACACTGAAGCTTTCTTT. This translates into CASSRISVNTEAFF.

The chain carries TRBV5-1 and TRBJ1-2; D uncertain. V was trimmed by 0 bases and J by 2 bases, leaving 11 bases between them. This CDR3 is 15 amino acids long. Germline V lookup: CDR1 SGHRS, CDR2 YFSETQ. The CDR3 DNA reads as TGCGCCAGCAGCTTGGCCTCCCCGGGGAACTATGGCTACACCTTC. Amino acid sequence: CASSLASPGNYGYTF. The whole variable domain, remainder taken from reference TRBV5-1 and TRBJ1-2, is KAGVTQTPRYLIKTRGQQVTLSCSPISGHRSVSWYQQTPGQGLQFLFEYFSETQRNKGNFPGRFSGRQFSNSRSEMNVSTLELGDSALYLCASSLASPGNYGYTFGSGTRLTVV.

The J gene is TRBJ2-7, the V gene TRBV28; D remains unclear. The germline V gene has CDR1 MDHEN and CDR2 SYDVKM. This CDR3 spans 13 amino acids. Trimming stripped 6 bases from V and 2 bases from J, with 11 bases between. CDR3: CASSPFRAYEQYF. In DNA, the CDR3 is TGTGCCAGCAGCCCCTTCCGGGCCTACGAGCAGTACTTC.

Details on this clone: The germline gene is not matched at one end of the junction; a read error may be the cause. The chain joins TRBV11-2 to TRBJ2-6; D remains unclear. The germline gives CDR1 SGHAT, CDR2 FQNNGV. The CDR3 has 16 residues. CDR3 protein: CASSLGLVSGANVLTF. DNA for the CDR3: TGTGCCAGCAGTTTAGGCCTAGTGTCTGGGGCCAACGTCCTGACTTTC.

The J gene is TRBJ1-2, the V gene TRBV27, with 9 positions matching TRBD1. Unmatched junction bases numbered 2, after V lost 2 bases and J lost 7 bases. Germline assignment: CDR1 MNHEY and CDR2 SMNVEV (reference sequence). The CDR3 has 13 amino acids. CDR3 nucleotides: TGTGCCAGCAGTTTAGGGACAGGGAGTGGCTACACCTTC. As protein: CASSLGTGSGYTF.

A few counts support this clone. In nucleotides, the CDR3 is TGTGCCAGCAGTCCCGGGACAGGAGCCACCTATAGCAATCAGCCCCAGCATTTT. Its translation: CASSPGTGATYSNQPQHF. The chain employs TRBV28 and TRBJ1-5, with 8 positions matching TRBD1. CDR3 size: 18 residues. The junction had 12 bases not matched to a gene; V was cut back by 5 bases and J by 0 bases. The germline CDR1 and CDR2 sequences are MDHEN and SYDVKM.

The chain carries TRBV13 and TRBJ1-1; D remains unclear. This CDR3 has 11 residues. With 5 bases removed from V and 4 bases from J, the gap between germline ends came to 5 bases. Germline loops: CDR1 PRHDT, CDR2 FYEKMQ (reference sequence). CDR3 residues: CASSLTTEAFF. CDR3 sequence (DNA): TGTGCCAGCAGCCTAACCACTGAAGCTTTCTTT.

The V and J genes are TRBV28 and TRBJ1-2; D uncertain. Trimming removed 8 bases at V and 4 bases at J, with 11 bases between. The CDR3 is 12 residues long. Germline CDR1 and CDR2: MDHEN and SYDVKM. CDR3 nucleotides: TGTGCCAGCTCGCCGGGGAGCTATGGCTACACCTTC. As protein: CASSPGSYGYTF.

V and J are TRBV5-1 and TRBJ2-7, with 8 bases that match TRBD1. In germline, CDR1 is SGHRS, CDR2 YFSETQ. CDR3 size: 14 residues. Germline trimming cut 5 bases from V and 2 bases from J; bases unmatched to any gene: 6. CDR3 region: CASSRGQEAYEQYF. DNA for the CDR3: TGCGCCAGCAGTAGGGGACAGGAGGCCTACGAGCAGTACTTC.

V usage is TRBV5-1 and J usage is TRBJ1-2, with TRBD1 matching 7 bases. The CDR3 is 14 residues long. From germline, CDR1 is SGHRS and CDR2 YFSETQ. Trimming at V came to 2 bases and at J to 5 bases, leaving 6 bases not matched to a gene. The CDR3 nucleotides are TGCGCCAGCAGCTTTAGCCAGGGGGGATATGGCTACACCTTC. Translating gives CASSFSQGGYGYTF.

The chain couples TRBV25-1 to TRBJ2-5; no definite D call. CDR3 size: 14 residues. Trimming shortened V by 2 bases and J by 2 bases, and 9 bases separated the two germline ends. The germline CDR1 and CDR2 sequences are MGHDK and SYGVNS. CDR3 DNA sequence: TGTGCCAGCAGTGAACGAGTCTATCAAGAGACCCAGTACTTC. Encoded protein: CASSERVYQETQYF.

This clone was recorded once. The chain links TRBV2 to TRBJ1-5; TRBD1 aligns across 8 bases. CDR1 SNHLY and CDR2 FYNNEI come from the germline V gene. The CDR3 loop spans 14 amino acids. Trimming took 7 bases from V and 2 from J; bases not matched to a gene: 4. The CDR3 DNA follows: TGTGCCAGCACAGGGGGCGCCGGCAATCAGCCCCAGCATTTT. Amino acid sequence: CASTGGAGNQPQHF. Filled out from reference TRBV2 and TRBJ1-5, the complete variable domain reads EPEVTQTPSHQVTQMGQEVILRCVPISNHLYFYWYRQILGQKVEFLVSFYNNEISEKSEIFDDQFSVERPDGSNFTLKIRSTKLEDSAMYFCASTGGAGNQPQHFGDGTRLSIL.

The chain couples TRBV4-2 to TRBJ1-5, with D unclear. V was pared by 2 bases and J by 2 bases, with 4 bases between. The germline V gene encodes CDR1 LGHNA and CDR2 YNFKEQ. This CDR3 region has 13 residues. The CDR3 region is CASSQQGNQPQHF. The CDR3 DNA sequence: TGTGCCAGCAGCCAACAGGGCAATCAGCCCCAGCATTTT.

The chain combines TRBV28 with TRBJ1-4, with D perhaps matching TRBD1 (5 bases). Deletions cut 8 bases from V and 6 bases from J, with 16 bases between. Germline CDR1 and CDR2: MDHEN and SYDVKM. There are 14 residues in the CDR3. Written as DNA, the CDR3 is TGTGCCAGCTTCTCGGGACTCTCTTATGAAAAACTGTTTTTT. Protein sequence: CASFSGLSYEKLFF.

This sequence joins TRBV18 and TRBJ2-7; D ambiguous. Germline CDR1 and CDR2: KGHSH and LQKENI. This CDR3 has 14 amino acids. Trimming removed 2 bases at V and 5 bases at J, with 13 bases between. The CDR3 DNA is TGTGCCAGCTCACCAGCAGGAAGTAATCACGAGCAGTACTTC. It is translated as CASSPAGSNHEQYF.

The rearrangement links TRBV28 to TRBJ2-7, with a tentative D call TRBD2 (6 bases). Trimming took off 0 bases at V and 5 bases at J, with 11 bases between the two ends. The CDR3 consists of 14 residues. Per the germline V gene, CDR1 is MDHEN and CDR2 is SYDVKM. The CDR3 DNA follows: TGTGCCAGCAGTTTATGGCGGGGCCGGAACGAGCAGTACTTC. Its protein is CASSLWRGRNEQYF.

V is TRBV30 and J is TRBJ2-2; TRBD1 is a possible D gene (5 bases). The CDR3 sequence is 12 residues long. Germline V lookup: CDR1 GTSNPN, CDR2 SVGIG (reference sequence). Trimming stripped 2 bases from V and 8 bases from J, with 9 bases between. CDR3 DNA sequence: TGTGCCTGGAGTAAACAGGCTGGGGAGCTGTTTTTT. This encodes CAWSKQAGELFF.

The V call is TRBV19, the J call TRBJ1-2; 7 nucleotides align to TRBD1. Germline V lookup: CDR1 LNHDA, CDR2 SQIVND (reference sequence). The CDR3 extends over 14 amino acids. Trimming removed 6 bases from V and 0 bases from J; junction bases left unmatched: 4. The CDR3 sequence is CASSDRVSNYGYTF. The CDR3 DNA follows: TGTGCCAGTAGCGACAGGGTTTCTAACTATGGCTACACCTTC.

This chain links TRBV28 with TRBJ1-6, with D maybe TRBD1 (5 bases). Germline lookup yields CDR1 MDHEN and CDR2 SYDVKM. V gave up 6 bases and J gave up 10 bases, with 16 bases separating them. The CDR3 has 14 residues. The chain's CDR3 is CASRRSQGGSPLHF. CDR3 coding DNA: TGTGCCAGCAGAAGGTCCCAGGGAGGGTCACCCCTCCACTTT.